Listed below are T cell receptor beta chains from one sample, sequenced in a study of blood T cell repertoires in COVID-19. TCRdb's copy holds only in-frame clones and misses some; the assay was immunoSEQ multiplex PCR. Among tens of thousands of clones listed, just over 85% were seen once. The sample consisted of peripheral blood. The receptors originated from an elderly woman with acute or convalescent COVID-19. CDR3s leave out the opening cysteine and the closing phenylalanine or tryptophan. Fields, in order: V gene, J gene, CDR3 protein.

>TRBV29-1|TRBJ1-4
SVMEGVGKLF
>TRBV19|TRBJ1-1
ASSIDVGGRPNTEAF
>TRBV3-1/TRBV3-2|TRBJ1-5
ASSRYEGTGVYQPQH
>TRBV10-2|TRBJ2-2
AGGTPNTGELF
>TRBV7-6|TRBJ2-7
ASNGPGGTGAREQY
>TRBV7-3|TRBJ2-5
ASSLVRGREETQY
>TRBV23-1|TRBJ1-1
ASSKYRGASTEAF
>TRBV28|TRBJ1-2
ASADYYGYT
>TRBV11-2|TRBJ2-3
ASSPLSGGPRDTQY
>TRBV28|TRBJ1-3
ASSTKAGRNSGNTIY
>TRBV29-1|TRBJ2-1
SLREGGAYNEQF
>TRBV5-1|TRBJ1-1
ASSFYWTGRNTEAF
>TRBV21-1|TRBJ1-1
ASSSGVPGDTEAF
>TRBV19|TRBJ2-7
ASSILPKTGVPYEQY
>TRBV5-1|TRBJ1-1
ASSLGASGTEAF
>TRBV9|TRBJ2-2
ASSVLTGVAGELF
>TRBV3-1/TRBV3-2|TRBJ1-5
ASSQDKNSNQPQH
>TRBV18|TRBJ1-2
ASSPPSRSGVGYT
>TRBV4-1|TRBJ1-2
ASSQSSGNYGYT
>TRBV24-1|TRBJ2-2
ATSDQEGHWATGELF
>TRBV5-1|TRBJ2-5
ASSEDRRETQY
>TRBV19|TRBJ1-5
ASRGRGRFQPQH
>TRBV11-2|TRBJ1-1
ASSYIQGFTEAF
>TRBV27|TRBJ2-5
ASSRRLAGGQETQY
>TRBV19|TRBJ2-3
ASGGLALDTQY
>TRBV30|TRBJ2-7
AWSVVYEQY
>TRBV5-1|TRBJ2-2
ASSQYGQNPGELF
>TRBV10-1|TRBJ1-6
ASSGTVNSPLH
>TRBV5-6|TRBJ1-2
ASSRTVNYGYT
>TRBV7-2|TRBJ1-3
ASSTRRGSGNTIY
>TRBV18|TRBJ1-5
ASSTGTGDNQPQH
>TRBV19|TRBJ2-7
ASSSRSYEQY
>TRBV19|TRBJ1-2
ASSATPQRGYT
>TRBV5-4|TRBJ1-3
ASSLERGISGNTIY
>TRBV10-3|TRBJ1-5
AISDAGESQPQH
>TRBV18|TRBJ2-6
ASSPRGPGGTSGANVLT